Following are 10 T cell receptor beta chains from one sample sequenced in a study of blood T cell repertoires in COVID-19. The assay was immunoSEQ multiplex PCR, and TCRdb's table has in-frame clones only and misses some. The repertoire holds 85,000 to 130,000 clones, with 90% to 95% as singletons. Source material: peripheral blood. The receptors stem from a human donor in a cohort sampled during active COVID-19.

This clone was found once. The chain combines TRBV19 with TRBJ2-7; D is ambiguous. The germline V and J ends were trimmed by 3 bases and 5 bases, with 11 bases remaining between them. The CDR3 contains 13 residues. Germline values: CDR1 LNHDA, CDR2 SQIVND (reference sequence). The CDR3 reads CASSIAVSHEQYF. CDR3 sequence (DNA): TGTGCCAGTAGTATTGCAGTGTCTCACGAGCAGTACTTC.

This clone was picked up a small number of times. The J gene is TRBJ1-1, the V gene TRBV11-2; 8 bases agree with TRBD1. With 4 bases clipped from V and 10 bases from J, the junction kept 2 bases outside the gene matches. The germline V gene has CDR1 SGHAT and CDR2 FQNNGV. The CDR3 contains 11 residues. This CDR3 is CASSSGQGAFF. CDR3 in DNA: TGTGCCAGCAGCTCCGGACAGGGAGCTTTCTTT.

V is TRBV5-1 and J is TRBJ2-3, with D tentatively TRBD1 (5 bases). The germline CDR1 and CDR2 sequences are SGHRS and YFSETQ. Trimming pared 0 bases from V and 3 bases from J, leaving 20 bases between. The CDR3 contains 18 residues. The CDR3 protein is CASSLAGSGSAVTDTQYF. DNA for the CDR3: TGCGCCAGCAGCTTGGCAGGGTCGGGCAGCGCCGTTACAGATACGCAGTATTTT.

This chain uses TRBV7-9 with TRBJ2-3, with D possibly being TRBD2 (6 bases). CDR1 is SEHNR and CDR2 is FQNEAQ in the germline V gene (reference sequence). V lost 2 bases and J lost 10, with 10 bases in between. The CDR3 totals 12 residues. The chain's CDR3 is CASSLLSGAQYF. CDR3 nucleotide sequence: TGTGCCAGCAGCTTATTGTCGGGAGCGCAGTATTTT.

J is TRBJ2-3 and V is TRBV9, with 9 bases lining up with TRBD2. The CDR3 length is 16 residues. CDR1 and CDR2 from the germline V gene are SGDLS and YYNGEE. Trimming at V came to 3 bases and at J to 2 bases, leaving 7 bases not matched to a gene. CDR3 region: CASSDSGGSVTDTQYF. In DNA form, the CDR3 reads TGTGCCAGCAGCGATAGCGGGGGTTCCGTCACAGATACGCAGTATTTT.

The gene calls are TRBV30 and TRBJ1-1; 9 nucleotides line up with TRBD1. Germline loops: CDR1 GTSNPN, CDR2 SVGIG (reference sequence). V shed 2 bases, J shed 3 bases, and the junction held 4 bases outside the gene matches. The CDR3 has 14 residues. This CDR3 reads CAWSPWTGDTEAFF. The CDR3 bases are TGTGCCTGGAGTCCCTGGACAGGGGACACTGAAGCTTTCTTT. The whole variable domain, filled in from reference TRBV30 and TRBJ1-1, reads SQTIHQWPATLVQPVGSPLSLECTVEGTSNPNLYWYRQAAGRGLQLLFYSVGIGQISSEVPQNLSASRPQDRQFILSSKKLLLSDSGFYLCAWSPWTGDTEAFFGQGTRLTVV.

DNA for the CDR3: TGTGCCAGCAGTTCATGGACTAACTCGGGGGAGCAGTACTTC. Protein product: CASSSWTNSGEQYF. The chain couples TRBV27 to TRBJ2-7; D is possibly TRBD2 (6 bases). V was cut by 4 bases and J by 7 bases, with 17 bases left in between. The CDR3 length is 14 residues. Germline V gene data show CDR1 as MNHEY and CDR2 as SMNVEV (reference sequence).

J is TRBJ1-2 and V is TRBV7-9; TRBD1 agrees at 11 bases. The CDR3 is 15 amino acids. Unmatched junction bases numbered 1, after V lost 0 bases and J lost 4 bases. The germline gives CDR1 SEHNR, CDR2 FQNEAQ (reference sequence). CDR3 coding DNA: TGTGCCAGCAGCTTAGCCGGGACAGGGGGCTATGGCTACACCTTC. This translates into CASSLAGTGGYGYTF.

The chain joins TRBV4-1 to TRBJ2-2; 8 nucleotides align to TRBD2. Looked up from germline, CDR1 is MGHRA and CDR2 is YSYEKL. With 2 bases clipped from V and 3 bases from J, the junction kept 8 bases outside the gene matches. CDR3 length equals 17 residues. The CDR3 DNA follows: TGCGCCAGCAGCCAATTGCGGGGGGAAGGGGACACCGGGGAGCTGTTTTTT. Translation: CASSQLRGEGDTGELFF.

Remarks on this clone: An end of the junction does not agree with germline; a read error may underlie this. The V and J genes are TRBV4-1 and TRBJ1-2; 7 nucleotides line up with TRBD1. CDR1 and CDR2 (germline): MGHRA, YSYEKL. The CDR3 runs to 13 residues. The DNA of the CDR3 is TGCGCCAGCAGCCAATTACAGGGGTTGGTAGGGGACTTC. Translated, it gives CASSQLQGLVGDF.